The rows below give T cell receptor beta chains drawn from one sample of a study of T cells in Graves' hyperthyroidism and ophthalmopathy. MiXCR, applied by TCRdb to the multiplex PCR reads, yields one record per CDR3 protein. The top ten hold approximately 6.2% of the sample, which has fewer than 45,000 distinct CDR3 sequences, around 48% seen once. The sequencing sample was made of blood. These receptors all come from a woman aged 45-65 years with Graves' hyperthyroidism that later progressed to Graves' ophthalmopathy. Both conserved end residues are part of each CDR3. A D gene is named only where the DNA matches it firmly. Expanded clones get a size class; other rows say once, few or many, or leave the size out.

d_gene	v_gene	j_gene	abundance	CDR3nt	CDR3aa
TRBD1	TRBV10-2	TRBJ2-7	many	TGCGCCAGCAGTGATTCGGGACAGTCCTACGAGCAGTACTTC	CASSDSGQSYEQYF
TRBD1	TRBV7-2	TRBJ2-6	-	TGTGCCAGCAGCTTAGCCCAGGGGGCGGGACTGCCCTCTGGGGCCAACGTCCTGACTTTC	CASSLAQGAGLPSGANVLTF
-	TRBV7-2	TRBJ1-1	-	TGTGCCAGCAGCTTTCTGGGGATTCAGGGAAACACTGAAGCTTTCTTT	CASSFLGIQGNTEAFF
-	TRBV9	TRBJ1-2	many	TGTGCCAGCAGCGCTGACACTTATGGCTACACCTTC	CASSADTYGYTF
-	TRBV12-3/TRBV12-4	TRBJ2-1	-	TGTGCCAGCAGCCCTCGCAGGGATAGCAATCAGCAGTTCTTC	CASSPRRDSNQQFF
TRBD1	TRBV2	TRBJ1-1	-	TGTGCCAGCAACGGACAGGGTTTAGGTTTGGACACTGAAGCTTTCTTT	CASNGQGLGLDTEAFF
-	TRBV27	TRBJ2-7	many	TGTGCCAGCAGTTCGACAGGTTGGGAGCAGTACTTC	CASSSTGWEQYF
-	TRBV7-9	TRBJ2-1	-	TGTGCCAGCAGCTTAGCGGGGGAGCAGTTCTTC	CASSLAGEQFF
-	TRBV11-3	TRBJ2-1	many	TGTGCCAGCAGCTTACATCGGGACCTCTACAATGAGCAGTTCTTC	CASSLHRDLYNEQFF
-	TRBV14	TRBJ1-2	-	TGCGCCAGCAGCCAAGACTCTACCTATGTCTACACCTTC	CASSQDSTYVYTF
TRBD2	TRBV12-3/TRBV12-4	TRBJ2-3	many	TGTGCCAGCACCACCCCACTAGCGAACACAGATACGCAGTATTTT	CASTTPLANTDTQYF
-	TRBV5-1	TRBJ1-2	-	TGCGCCTGCAGCGCGAAATCCGGGACACTAGGCTACACCTTC	CACSAKSGTLGYTF
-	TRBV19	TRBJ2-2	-	TGTGCCAGTCGCGGTGCGGGGGAGCTGTTTTTT	CASRGAGELFF
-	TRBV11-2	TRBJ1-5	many	TGTGCCAGCAGCTTAGTTGGCGGGTTAAGCAATCAGCCCCAGCATTTT	CASSLVGGLSNQPQHF
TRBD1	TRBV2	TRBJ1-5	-	TGTGCCAGCACCCGGACAGGGGGCGGTCAGCCCCAGCATTTT	CASTRTGGGQPQHF
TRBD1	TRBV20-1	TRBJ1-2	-	TGCAGTGCTAGCCCTCGGGACAGGGGCTTCTATGGCTACACCTTC	CSASPRDRGFYGYTF
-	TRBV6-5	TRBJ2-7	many	TGTGCCACCCTAGCTGGCTACGAGCAGTACTTC	CATLAGYEQYF
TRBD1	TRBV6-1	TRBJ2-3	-	TGTGCCGGCAGTCCGGGACAGGGCCGCACAGATATGCAGTATTTT	CAGSPGQGRTDMQYF
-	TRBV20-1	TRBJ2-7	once	TGCAGTGCCCTCCGGGACAGCGGGATTGGCGAGCAGTACTTC	CSALRDSGIGEQYF
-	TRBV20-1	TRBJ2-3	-	TGCAGTGCTAGAGATACCGGGACGCAGTATTTT	CSARDTGTQYF
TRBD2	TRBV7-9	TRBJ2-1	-	TGTGCCAGCAGCTTAGCGGGAGGGCCAAAGCAGTTCTTC	CASSLAGGPKQFF
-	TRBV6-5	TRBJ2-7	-	TGTGCCAGCGTACCGGGACAAACCTACGAGCAGTACTTC	CASVPGQTYEQYF
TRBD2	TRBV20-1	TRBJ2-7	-	TGCAGTCCGAAGACTAGCGGGATGTACGAGCAGTACTTC	CSPKTSGMYEQYF
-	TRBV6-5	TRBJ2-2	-	TGTGCCAGCAGTTACGGTTTAGGGGAGCTGTTTTTT	CASSYGLGELFF
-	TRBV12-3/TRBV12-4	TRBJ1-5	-	TGTGCCAGCAGTTTTGGCCGGCCCAATGAGCATTTT	CASSFGRPNEHF
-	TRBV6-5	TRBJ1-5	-	TGTGCCAGCAGTTACGGGGGACAGCCCCAGCATTTT	CASSYGGQPQHF
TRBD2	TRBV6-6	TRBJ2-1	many	TGTGCCAGCAGATCAAATAGCGGGAGATGGTACAATGAGCAGTTCTTC	CASRSNSGRWYNEQFF
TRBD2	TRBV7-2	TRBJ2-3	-	TGTGCCAGCAGCCTACTAGCGGGGGACGTCACAGATACGCAGTATTTC	CASSLLAGDVTDTQYF
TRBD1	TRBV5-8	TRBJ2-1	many	TGTGCCAGCAGCTTGCCAGGGGGAGCCTACAATGAGCAGTTCTTC	CASSLPGGAYNEQFF
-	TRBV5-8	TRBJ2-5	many	TGTGCCAGCAGCCGGGCGCACCAAGAGACCCAGTACTTC	CASSRAHQETQYF
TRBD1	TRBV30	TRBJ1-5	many	TGTGCCGGCCGCCAGGGGGCTAGTGGACAGCCCCAGCATTTT	CAGRQGASGQPQHF
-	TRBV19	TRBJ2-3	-	TGTGCCAGTAGTGTGGGGGCGGCAGATACGCAGTATTTT	CASSVGAADTQYF
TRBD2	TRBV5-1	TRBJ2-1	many	TGCGCCAGCAGGACTAGCGGGGGCAATGAGCAGTTCTTC	CASRTSGGNEQFF
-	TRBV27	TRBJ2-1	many	TGTGCCAGCAGTGTGACACCCTCGGGATACAATGAGCAGTTCTTC	CASSVTPSGYNEQFF
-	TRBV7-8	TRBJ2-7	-	TGTGCCAGCAGCCCCCGTTTAGGTTACGAGCAGTACTTC	CASSPRLGYEQYF